The next 18 T cell receptor beta chains were all read from a single sample in a study of blood T cell repertoires in COVID-19. The assay was immunoSEQ multiplex PCR, and TCRdb's table has in-frame clones only and misses some. The repertoire holds under 150,000 clones, around nine tenths seen once, with around 4.5% in the top ten. Sequenced sample: peripheral blood. The receptors derive from a middle-aged woman with acute or convalescent COVID-19.

A single count supports this clone. The rearrangement links TRBV5-5 to TRBJ2-3; 12 bases line up with TRBD2. The CDR3 has 15 residues. Trimming cost V 4 bases and J 7 bases; bases outside gene matches: 7. Germline-derived CDR1 and CDR2 are SGHKS and YYEKEE (reference sequence). CDR3 sequence (DNA): TGTGCCAGCAGCCCGACTAGCGGGAGTATGAATACGCAGTATTTT. Residues: CASSPTSGSMNTQYF.

V gene TRBV6-5 combines with J gene TRBJ2-7; D perhaps matches TRBD1 (5 bases). This CDR3 has 15 amino acids. The germline CDR1 and CDR2 sequences are MNHEY and SVGAGI. Trimming stripped 2 bases from V and 2 bases from J, with 13 bases between. Here the CDR3 reads CASSYSRKGPYEQYF. The DNA of the CDR3 is TGTGCCAGCAGTTACAGTCGTAAGGGGCCCTACGAGCAGTACTTC.

The chain has TRBV5-1 and TRBJ1-1; 8 bases align to TRBD1. Germline trimming cut 0 bases from V and 1 base from J; bases unmatched to any gene: 2. The length of the CDR3 is 15 residues. Germline loops: CDR1 SGHRS, CDR2 YFSETQ. In nucleotides, the CDR3 is TGCGCCAGCAGCTTGGCAGGGGGCCAGAACACTGAAGCTTTCTTT. Encoded protein: CASSLAGGQNTEAFF.

This chain uses TRBV9 with TRBJ2-1; D may be TRBD2 (5 bases). The CDR3 consists of 15 residues. Germline lookup yields CDR1 SGDLS and CDR2 YYNGEE. Trimming shortened V by 0 bases and J by 8 bases, and 15 bases separated the two germline ends. CDR3 coding DNA: TGTGCCAGCAGCGTAGGGGAGAGCACTTTCTATGAGCAGTTCTTC. Its translation: CASSVGESTFYEQFF.

This clone was counted a single time. This chain links TRBV7-9 with TRBJ2-1, with TRBD2 matching 9 bases. V lost 1 base, J lost 8 bases, and 3 bases stayed unmatched. This CDR3 has 14 residues. Germline assignment: CDR1 SEHNR and CDR2 FQNEAQ (reference sequence). The CDR3 reads CASSLGGGAYEQFF. The CDR3 bases are TGTGCCAGCAGCTTAGGCGGGGGGGCCTATGAGCAGTTCTTC.

The chain combines TRBV7-9 with TRBJ2-2, with 8 bases that match TRBD2. V lost 5 bases, J lost 5 bases, and 7 bases stayed unmatched. The germline CDR1 and CDR2 sequences are SEHNR and FQNEAQ (reference sequence). The CDR3 runs 15 residues. The CDR3 DNA is TGTGCCAGCAGCGTCGGGGGGGCACGTACCGGGGAGCTGTTTTTT. As protein: CASSVGGARTGELFF.

V is TRBV4-3 and J is TRBJ1-2, with 8 bases that match TRBD1. J was trimmed by 4 bases and V by 4 bases; bases with no gene match: 2. CDR1 is LGHNA and CDR2 is YSLEER in the germline V gene. The CDR3 covers 13 residues. In DNA form, the CDR3 reads TGCGCCAGCAGCCGAGACAGGGGCTATGGCTACACCTTC. This translates into CASSRDRGYGYTF.

The V call is TRBV4-1, the J call TRBJ1-6, with D possibly TRBD1 on 5 matching bases. CDR3 length: 14 residues. Trimming pared 0 bases from V and 8 bases from J, leaving 8 bases between. Looked up from germline, CDR1 is MGHRA and CDR2 is YSYEKL. CDR3 nucleotide sequence: TGCGCCAGCAGCCAAGATCCAGGGTATTCACCCCTCCACTTT. It specifies CASSQDPGYSPLHF.

The chain recombines TRBV6-2 or TRBV6-3 with TRBJ1-5; the match to TRBD1 covers 9 bases. The V and J ends lost 2 bases and 2 bases, in that order; junction bases with no gene match: 7. The CDR3 covers 17 residues. Germline V gene sequence: CDR1 MNHEY, CDR2 SVGEGT. CDR3 in DNA: TGTGCCAGCAGTTACCGCCCCGGACAGGGGCGCAATCAGCCCCAGCATTTT. This codes for CASSYRPGQGRNQPQHF.

The chain combines TRBV9 with TRBJ2-3, with D possibly being TRBD2 (5 bases). The V gene lost 2 bases and the J gene lost 2 bases, with 18 bases spanning the gap. The CDR3 consists of 17 residues. The germline CDR1 and CDR2 sequences are SGDLS and YYNGEE. CDR3 sequence (DNA): TGTGCCAGCAGCGTCGCCCGGGGTCGCGGAGACACAGATACGCAGTATTTT. The encoded protein is CASSVARGRGDTDTQYF.

The genes are TRBV24-1 and TRBJ2-7; 11 bases are shared with TRBD2. Germline lookup yields CDR1 KGHDR and CDR2 SFDVKD. The CDR3 has 19 amino acids. V trimming: 7 bases; J trimming: 2 bases; junction bases outside the gene matches: 18. Here the CDR3 reads CATSLITPVGSGGAYEQYF. The CDR3 DNA is TGTGCCACCAGCTTAATAACGCCAGTAGGTAGCGGGGGGGCCTACGAGCAGTACTTC.

V usage is TRBV5-4 and J usage is TRBJ2-2; the match to TRBD1 covers 9 bases. The length of the CDR3 is 19 residues. Germline assignment: CDR1 SGHNT and CDR2 YYREEE (reference sequence). Unmatched junction bases numbered 19, after V lost 3 bases and J lost 7 bases. This CDR3 reads CASSWGGTGTPRRFGELFF. CDR3 DNA: TGTGCCAGCAGCTGGGGAGGGACAGGGACGCCGAGGAGGTTCGGGGAGCTGTTTTTT. The whole variable domain, filled in from reference TRBV5-4 and TRBJ2-2, reads ETGVTQSPTHLIKTRGQQVTLRCSSQSGHNTVSWYQQALGQGPQFIFQYYREEENGRGNFPPRFSGLQFPNYSSELNVNALELDDSALYLCASSWGGTGTPRRFGELFFGEGSRLTVL.

The CDR3 loop reads CASSPTGVQYEQYF. In DNA, the CDR3 is TGTGCCAGCAGCCCGACAGGGGTGCAGTACGAGCAGTACTTC. The J gene is TRBJ2-7, the V gene TRBV7-9, with 8 bases fitting TRBD1. Germline V gene sequence: CDR1 SEHNR, CDR2 FQNEAQ (reference sequence). The CDR3 is 14 residues long. V was pared by 5 bases and J by 4 bases, with 7 bases of the junction left unmatched.

The rearrangement links TRBV7-9 to TRBJ1-2, with D possibly being TRBD1 (5 bases). V was shortened by 5 bases and J by 4 bases, with 20 bases between the two germline ends. Germline values: CDR1 SEHNR, CDR2 FQNEAQ (reference sequence). The CDR3 length is 16 residues. CDR3 sequence reads: CASSLTLATAIYGYTF. The CDR3 DNA reads as TGTGCCAGCAGCCTTACCCTGGCGACAGCAATCTATGGCTACACCTTC.

CDR3 region: CAISESPGVGQVPYGYTF. The CDR3 nucleotides are TGTGCCATCAGTGAGTCGCCTGGAGTTGGACAGGTCCCCTATGGCTACACCTTC. The V and J genes are TRBV10-3 and TRBJ1-2; 7 bases are shared with TRBD1. V gave up 0 bases and J gave up 4 bases; unmatched junction bases: 14. In germline, CDR1 is ENHRY, CDR2 SYGVKD. CDR3 length: 18 residues.

The V and J genes are TRBV5-6 and TRBJ2-7; 7 nucleotides line up with TRBD2. V dropped 3 bases and J dropped 8; count of bases not matched to a gene: 11. CDR1 and CDR2 from the germline V gene are SGHDT and YYEEEE. The CDR3 is made up of 14 amino acids. The CDR3 loop reads CASSSWAGDYKQYF. The CDR3 DNA is TGTGCCAGCAGCTCTTGGGCGGGAGATTACAAGCAGTACTTC.

The chain uses TRBV27 and TRBJ1-1; 9 bases are shared with TRBD1. Trimming removed 5 bases from V and 5 bases from J; junction bases left unmatched: 9. The CDR3 is 15 amino acids. Germline V gives CDR1 MNHEY, CDR2 SMNVEV (reference sequence). The CDR3 coding sequence is TGTGCCAGCAGTACTCCGGGACAGGGATGGACTGAAGCTTTCTTT. It specifies CASSTPGQGWTEAFF.

The rearrangement joins TRBV30 to TRBJ1-5, with 8 bases matching TRBD1. CDR3 length equals 13 residues. Germline V gene lookup returns CDR1 GTSNPN and CDR2 SVGIG (reference sequence). V trimming: 6 bases; J trimming: 4 bases; junction bases outside the gene matches: 5. The CDR3 loop is CACSGTGNQPQHF. CDR3 DNA: TGTGCCTGCTCCGGGACAGGAAATCAGCCCCAGCATTTT.